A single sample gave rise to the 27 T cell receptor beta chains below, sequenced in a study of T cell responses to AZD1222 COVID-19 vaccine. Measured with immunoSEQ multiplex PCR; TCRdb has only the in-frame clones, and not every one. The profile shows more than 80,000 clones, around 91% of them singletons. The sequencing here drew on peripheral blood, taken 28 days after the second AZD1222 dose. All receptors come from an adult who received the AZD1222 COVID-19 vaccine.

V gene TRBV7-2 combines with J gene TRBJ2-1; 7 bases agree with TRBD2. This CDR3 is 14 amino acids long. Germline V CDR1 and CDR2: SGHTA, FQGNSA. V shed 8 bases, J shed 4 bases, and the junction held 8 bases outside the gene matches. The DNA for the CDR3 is TGTGCCAGCGGGGCCGGGACTACATACAATGAGCAGTTCTTC. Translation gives CASGAGTTYNEQFF.

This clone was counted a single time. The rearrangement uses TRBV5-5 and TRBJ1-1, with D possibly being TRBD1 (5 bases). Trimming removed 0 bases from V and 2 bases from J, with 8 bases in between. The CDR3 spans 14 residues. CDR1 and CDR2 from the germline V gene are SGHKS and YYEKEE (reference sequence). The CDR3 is CASSLVGDNTEAFF. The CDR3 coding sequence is TGTGCCAGCAGCTTGGTCGGGGACAACACTGAAGCTTTCTTT.

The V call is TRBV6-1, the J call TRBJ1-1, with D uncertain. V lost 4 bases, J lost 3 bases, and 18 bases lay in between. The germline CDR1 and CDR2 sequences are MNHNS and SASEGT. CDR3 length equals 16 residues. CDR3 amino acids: CASSALQDLIDTEAFF. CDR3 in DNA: TGTGCCAGCAGTGCGCTACAAGACTTGATCGACACTGAAGCTTTCTTT.

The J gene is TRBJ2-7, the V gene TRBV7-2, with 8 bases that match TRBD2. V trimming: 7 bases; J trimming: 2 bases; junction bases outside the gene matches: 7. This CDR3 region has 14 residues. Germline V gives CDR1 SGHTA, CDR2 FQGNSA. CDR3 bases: TGTGCCAGCAACCTCGTCGGGGGGGCCTACGAGCAGTACTTC. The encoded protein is CASNLVGGAYEQYF.

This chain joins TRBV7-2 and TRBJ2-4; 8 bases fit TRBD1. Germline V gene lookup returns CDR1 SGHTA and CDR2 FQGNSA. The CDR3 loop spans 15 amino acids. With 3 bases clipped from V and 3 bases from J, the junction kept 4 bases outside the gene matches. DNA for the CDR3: TGTGCCAGCAGCTTCAGGGGGCCGAGCAAAAACATTCAGTACTTC. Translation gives CASSFRGPSKNIQYF.

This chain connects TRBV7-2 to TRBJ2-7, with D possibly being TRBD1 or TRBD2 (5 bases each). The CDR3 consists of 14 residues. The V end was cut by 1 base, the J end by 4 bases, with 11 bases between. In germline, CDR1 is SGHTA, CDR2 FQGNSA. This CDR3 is CASSLGGTEYEQYF. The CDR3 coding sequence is TGTGCCAGCAGCTTAGGGGGGACCGAATACGAGCAGTACTTC.

CDR3 nucleotides: TGTGCCAGCAATGCCAGGGGGGAGACCCAGTACTTC. Encoded protein: CASNARGETQYF. The chain combines TRBV6-5 with TRBJ2-5, with 7 bases identical to TRBD1. The V segment lost 7 bases and the J segment 5 bases; nucleotides outside the gene matches: 4. The CDR3 spans 12 residues. Per the germline V gene, CDR1 is MNHEY and CDR2 is SVGAGI.

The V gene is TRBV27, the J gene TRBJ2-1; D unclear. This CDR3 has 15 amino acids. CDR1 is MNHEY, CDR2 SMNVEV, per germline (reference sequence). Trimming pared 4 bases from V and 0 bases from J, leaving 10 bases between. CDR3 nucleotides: TGTGCCAGCAGTTCCCAGCAAAGCTCCTACAATGAGCAGTTCTTC. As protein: CASSSQQSSYNEQFF.

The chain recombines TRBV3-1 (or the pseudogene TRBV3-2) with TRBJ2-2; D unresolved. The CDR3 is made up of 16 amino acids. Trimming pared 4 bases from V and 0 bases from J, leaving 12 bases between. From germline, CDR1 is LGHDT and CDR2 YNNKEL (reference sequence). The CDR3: CASSPTAPPNTGELFF. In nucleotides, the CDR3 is TGTGCCAGCAGCCCCACAGCGCCACCGAACACCGGGGAGCTGTTTTTT.

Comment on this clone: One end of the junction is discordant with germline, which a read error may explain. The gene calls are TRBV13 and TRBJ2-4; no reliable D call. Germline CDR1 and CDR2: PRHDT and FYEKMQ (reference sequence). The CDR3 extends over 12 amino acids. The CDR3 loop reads CASSPYRTQCDF. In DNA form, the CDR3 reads TGTGCCAGCAGCCCCTATAGGACCCAATGTGACTTC.

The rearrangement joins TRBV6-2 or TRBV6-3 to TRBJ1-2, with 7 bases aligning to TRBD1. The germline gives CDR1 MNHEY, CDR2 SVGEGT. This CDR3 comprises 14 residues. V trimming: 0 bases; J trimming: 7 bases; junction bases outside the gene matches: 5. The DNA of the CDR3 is TGTGCCAGCAGTTACTCGGGACAGTTGTTTGGCTACACCTTC. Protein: CASSYSGQLFGYTF.

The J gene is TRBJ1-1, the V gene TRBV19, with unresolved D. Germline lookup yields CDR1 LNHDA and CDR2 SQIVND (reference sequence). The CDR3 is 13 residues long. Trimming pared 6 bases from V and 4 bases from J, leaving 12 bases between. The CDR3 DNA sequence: TGTGCCAGTAGCACAAGTATATCCACTGAAGCTTTCTTT. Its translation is CASSTSISTEAFF.

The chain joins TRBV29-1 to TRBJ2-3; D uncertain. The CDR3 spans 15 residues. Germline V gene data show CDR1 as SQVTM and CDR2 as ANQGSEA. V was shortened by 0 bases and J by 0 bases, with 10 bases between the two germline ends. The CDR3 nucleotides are TGCAGCGTTGAAGAGGGATTGCCTAGCACAGATACGCAGTATTTT. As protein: CSVEEGLPSTDTQYF.

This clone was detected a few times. For the CDR3, the DNA is TGTGCCAGCAGCTCATTCACAGATACGCAGTATTTT. Translated: CASSSFTDTQYF. The chain uses TRBV11-1 and TRBJ2-3, with D uncertain. The CDR3 runs 12 residues. The V gene's germline CDR1 is SGHAT and CDR2 FQDESV (reference sequence). The ends were cut back, 4 bases at V and 2 bases at J, with 4 bases in the middle.

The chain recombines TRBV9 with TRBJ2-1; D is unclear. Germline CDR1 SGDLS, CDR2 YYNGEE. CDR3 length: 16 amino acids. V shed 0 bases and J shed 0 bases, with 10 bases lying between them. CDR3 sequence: CASSVDPGGSYNEQFF. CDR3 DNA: TGTGCCAGCAGCGTAGACCCGGGTGGCTCCTACAATGAGCAGTTCTTC.

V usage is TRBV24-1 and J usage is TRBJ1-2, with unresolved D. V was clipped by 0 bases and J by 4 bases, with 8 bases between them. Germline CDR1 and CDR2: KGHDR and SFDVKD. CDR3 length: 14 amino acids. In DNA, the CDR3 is TGTGCCACCAGTGATTTGCAGACCGGCTATGGCTACACCTTC. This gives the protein CATSDLQTGYGYTF.

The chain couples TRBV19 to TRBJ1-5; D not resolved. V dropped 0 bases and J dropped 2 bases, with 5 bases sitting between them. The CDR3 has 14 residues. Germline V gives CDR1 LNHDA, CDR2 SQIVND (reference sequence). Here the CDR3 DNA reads TGTGCCAGTAGTATAGAGGGTGGCAATCAGCCCCAGCATTTT. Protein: CASSIEGGNQPQHF.

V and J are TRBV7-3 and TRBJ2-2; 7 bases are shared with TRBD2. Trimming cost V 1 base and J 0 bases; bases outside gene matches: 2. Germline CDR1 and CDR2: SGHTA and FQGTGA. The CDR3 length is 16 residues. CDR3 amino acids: CASSLNAGANTGELFF. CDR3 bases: TGTGCCAGCAGCTTAAACGCGGGGGCGAACACCGGGGAGCTGTTTTTT.

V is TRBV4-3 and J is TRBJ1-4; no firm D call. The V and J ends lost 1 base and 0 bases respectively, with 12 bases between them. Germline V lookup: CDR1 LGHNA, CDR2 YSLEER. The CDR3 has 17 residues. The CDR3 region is CASSQGVPRATNEKLFF. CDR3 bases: TGCGCCAGCAGCCAAGGGGTCCCTAGGGCAACTAATGAAAAACTGTTTTTT.

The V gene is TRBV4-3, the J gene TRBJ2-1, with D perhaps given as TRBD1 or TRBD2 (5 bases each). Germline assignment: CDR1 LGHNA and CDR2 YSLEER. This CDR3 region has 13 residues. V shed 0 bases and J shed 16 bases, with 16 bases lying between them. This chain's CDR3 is CASSQDGTTERFF. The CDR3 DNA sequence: TGCGCCAGCAGCCAAGACGGGACCACGGAGCGCTTCTTC.

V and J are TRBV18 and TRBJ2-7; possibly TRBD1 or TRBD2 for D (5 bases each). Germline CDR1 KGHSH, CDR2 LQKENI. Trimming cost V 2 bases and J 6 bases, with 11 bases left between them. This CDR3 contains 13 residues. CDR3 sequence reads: CASSPAGDAEQYF. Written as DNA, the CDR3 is TGTGCCAGCTCACCAGCCGGGGACGCCGAGCAGTACTTC. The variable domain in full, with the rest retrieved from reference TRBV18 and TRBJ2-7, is NAGVMQNPRHLVRRRGQEARLRCSPMKGHSHVYWYRQLPEEGLKFMVYLQKENIIDESGMPKERFSAEFPKEGPSILRIQQVVRGDSAAYFCASSPAGDAEQYFGPGTRLTVT.

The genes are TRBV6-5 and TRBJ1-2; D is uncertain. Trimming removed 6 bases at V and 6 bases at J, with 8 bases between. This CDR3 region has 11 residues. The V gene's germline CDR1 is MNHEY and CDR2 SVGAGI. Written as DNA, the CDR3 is TGTGCCAGCAGGGGCAGGCATGGCTACACCTTC. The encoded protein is CASRGRHGYTF.

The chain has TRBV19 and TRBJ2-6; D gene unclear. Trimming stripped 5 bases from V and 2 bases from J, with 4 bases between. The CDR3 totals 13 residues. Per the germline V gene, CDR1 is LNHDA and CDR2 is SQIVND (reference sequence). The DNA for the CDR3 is TGTGCCAGTAGTTCGGCTGGGGCCAACGTCCTGACTTTC. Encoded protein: CASSSAGANVLTF.

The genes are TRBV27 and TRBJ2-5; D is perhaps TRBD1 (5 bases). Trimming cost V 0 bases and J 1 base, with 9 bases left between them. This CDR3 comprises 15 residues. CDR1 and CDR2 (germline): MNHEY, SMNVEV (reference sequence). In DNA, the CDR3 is TGTGCCAGCAGTTTATCCCGACAGATCCAAGAGACCCAGTACTTC. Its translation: CASSLSRQIQETQYF.

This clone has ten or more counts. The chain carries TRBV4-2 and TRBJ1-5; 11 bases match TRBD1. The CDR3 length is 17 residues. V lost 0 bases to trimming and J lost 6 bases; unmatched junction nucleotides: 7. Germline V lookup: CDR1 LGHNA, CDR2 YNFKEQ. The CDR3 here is CASSQEGSGQGAQPQHF. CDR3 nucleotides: TGTGCCAGCAGCCAAGAAGGGTCAGGACAGGGGGCTCAGCCCCAGCATTTT.

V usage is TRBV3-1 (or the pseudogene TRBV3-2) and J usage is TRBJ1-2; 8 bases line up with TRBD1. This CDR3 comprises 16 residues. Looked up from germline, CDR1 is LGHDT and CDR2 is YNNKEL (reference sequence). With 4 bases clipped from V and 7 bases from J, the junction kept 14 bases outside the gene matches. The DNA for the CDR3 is TGTGCCAGCAGCCTGAGGCAGGGGGCGCCTTGGGTTGGCTACACCTTC. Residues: CASSLRQGAPWVGYTF.

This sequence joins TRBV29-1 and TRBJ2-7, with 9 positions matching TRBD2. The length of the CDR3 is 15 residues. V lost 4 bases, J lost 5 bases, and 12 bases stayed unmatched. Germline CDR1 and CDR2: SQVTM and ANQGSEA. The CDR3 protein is CSVGAPAGGPNEQYF. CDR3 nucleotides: TGCAGCGTTGGTGCCCCAGCGGGGGGCCCCAACGAGCAGTACTTC.